Sequencing of this T cell receptor beta chain was carried out in a study of OX40 agonist ivuxolimab in advanced cancers. With respect to the entire study: The costimulatory receptor OX40 (CD134) was targeted by ivuxolimab, a fully human IgG2 agonistic monoclonal antibody. Intravenous ivuxolimab was administered to patients every 2 weeks at six dose levels: 0.01, 0.1, 0.3, 1.5, 3 and 10 mg/kg. Of the approximately 53 patients in dose escalation, 19 had hepatocellular carcinoma, approximately 15 had melanoma, 9 had renal cell carcinoma and 9 had head and neck cancer. The dose-escalation cohort was about 83% male with a mean age of around 64 years, ranging from roughly 20 to 80. Prior anti-PD-1, anti-PD-L1 or anti-CTLA-4 therapy was permitted, and checkpoint inhibitors had been received by 40% to 50% of dose-escalation patients. Partial responses occurred in three dose-escalation patients: two with cutaneous melanoma and one with hepatocellular carcinoma. The point of sequencing TCRbeta in the periphery was to test whether ivuxolimab changed TCR sequence diversity and drove clonal T-cell expansion. The paper reports the monotherapy dose-escalation portion (N = 52 patients) of the phase I ivuxolimab trial. Paper-wide results and their limitations: After ivuxolimab, CD8+ T cells had more expanded clones than CD4+ T cells on average. In the 0.1-3.0 mg/kg groups, partial responders were among the patients with the lowest normalized peripheral clonal expansion, particularly in CD8+ T cells. Which antigens the clonally expanded peripheral T cells were specific for was not determined. Low levels of normalized T-cell clonal expansion were also seen in some patients who did not respond. At doses of 0.1 to 3.0 mg/kg, clonal expansion of both CD4+ and CD8+ blood T cells was observed from baseline to week 6.

Patients with a history of autoimmune disease or receiving systemic immunosuppression were excluded from the trial. In every dose cohort, peripheral blood was drawn for TCR sequencing at baseline, cycle 4 day 1, and cycle 7 day 1. The samples were taken from a phase I, first-in-human, multicenter, open-label dose-escalation trial of ivuxolimab. Adults with locally advanced or metastatic melanoma, renal cell, hepatocellular, or head and neck squamous cell carcinoma were enrolled in the trial. Before TCR sequencing, CD4+ T cells and CD8+ T cells from peripheral blood were sorted into separate populations. To note about this clone: Its antigen is unknown. No much larger clone exists at a distance of one base, and base qualities are not known.

To sequence the TCRbeta CDR3 region, genomic DNA was isolated from the sorted cells. The immunoSEQ Assay was used to sequence the TCRbeta CDR3 regions. Not all clones reach the TCRdb copy of this immuneACCESS table, which keeps in-frame sequences only. Checked studies attribute under half of the gap to unresolved V genes and leave the rest unexplained. The sample table holds some 66,000 clones, of which less than 85% were seen once. The top ten hold roughly 0.9% of the sample. The CDR1 and CDR2 encoded by the germline V gene are SGHTA and FQGTGA. The CDR3 starts with the cysteine, ends with the phenylalanine, and has 17 residues. Only CDR3 DNA is held: 51 bases, read in frame from base 1. Clipping removes 5 bases from V and 4 bases from J, with 9 as the unmatched junction base count.

This clonotype was sampled from an adult with an advanced solid tumor such as melanoma, head and neck, liver or kidney cancer. Sequences were derived from CD4+ or CD8+ T cells sorted from blood, sampled in a trial of the OX40 agonist ivuxolimab. Recombination joined TRBV7-3 with TRBJ2-5; 14 bases in the junction line up with TRBD2. At the DNA level, the sequence is TGTGCCAGCAGCCCCTCGGGACTAGCGGGAGCCGGAGAGACCCAGTACTTC. It translates as CASSPSGLAGAGETQYF. With all but the CDR3 taken from the reference TRBV7-3 and TRBJ2-5 genes, the full variable domain is: GAGVSQTPSNKVTEKGKYVELRCDPISGHTALYWYRQSLGQGPEFLIYFQGTGAADDSGLPNDRFFAVRPEGSVSTLKIQRTERGDSAVYLCASSPSGLAGAGETQYFGPGTRLLVL.